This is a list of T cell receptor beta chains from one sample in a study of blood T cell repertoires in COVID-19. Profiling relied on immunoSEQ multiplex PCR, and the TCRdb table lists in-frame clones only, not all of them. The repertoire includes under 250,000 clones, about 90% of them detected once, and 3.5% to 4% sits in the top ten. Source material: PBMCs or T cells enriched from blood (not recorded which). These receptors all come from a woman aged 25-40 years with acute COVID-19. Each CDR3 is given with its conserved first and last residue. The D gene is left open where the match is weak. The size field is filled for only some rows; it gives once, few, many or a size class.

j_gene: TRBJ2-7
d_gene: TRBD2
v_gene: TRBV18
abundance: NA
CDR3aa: CASSIDSGGPLYF
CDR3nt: TGTGCCAGCTCAATAGATAGCGGGGGCCCGCTTTACTTC

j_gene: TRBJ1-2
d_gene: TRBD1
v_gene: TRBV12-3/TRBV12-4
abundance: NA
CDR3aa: CASRTGTGYGYTF
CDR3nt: TGTGCCAGCAGAACCGGGACAGGGTATGGCTACACCTTC

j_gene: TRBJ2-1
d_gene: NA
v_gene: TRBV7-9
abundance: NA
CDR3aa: CASSPYGSNEQFF
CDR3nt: TGTGCCAGCAGCCCCTACGGGAGCAATGAGCAGTTCTTC

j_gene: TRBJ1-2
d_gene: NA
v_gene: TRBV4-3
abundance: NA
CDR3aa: CASSQSGALANYGYTF
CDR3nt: TGCGCCAGCAGCCAATCAGGGGCGTTAGCTAACTATGGCTACACCTTC

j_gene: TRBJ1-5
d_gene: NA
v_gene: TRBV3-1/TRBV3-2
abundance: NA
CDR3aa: CASSQWSDNQPQHF
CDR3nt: TGTGCCAGCAGCCAATGGTCAGACAATCAGCCCCAGCATTTT

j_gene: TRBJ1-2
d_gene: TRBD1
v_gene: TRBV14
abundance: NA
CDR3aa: CASSQEGAGGAIDYGYTF
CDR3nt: TGTGCCAGCAGCCAAGAAGGGGCAGGGGGCGCGATAGACTATGGCTACACCTTC

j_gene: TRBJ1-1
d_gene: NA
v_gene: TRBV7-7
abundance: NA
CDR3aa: CASSLRYLLSTEAFF
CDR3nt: TGTGCCAGCAGCTTGCGATACCTCTTATCCACTGAAGCTTTCTTT

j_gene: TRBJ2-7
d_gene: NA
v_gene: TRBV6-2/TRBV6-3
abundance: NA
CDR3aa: CASSSVTGYEQYF
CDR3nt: TGTGCCAGCAGTTCCGTTACCGGCTACGAGCAGTACTTC

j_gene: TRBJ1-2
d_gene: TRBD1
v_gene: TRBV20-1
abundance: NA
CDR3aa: CSASEGALGYGYTF
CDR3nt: TGCAGTGCTAGTGAGGGGGCGCTTGGCTATGGCTACACCTTC

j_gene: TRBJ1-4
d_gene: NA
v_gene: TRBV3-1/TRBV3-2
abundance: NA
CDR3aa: CASSQRGLGMDEKLFF
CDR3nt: TGTGCCAGCAGCCAAAGGGGATTAGGGATGGATGAAAAACTGTTTTTT

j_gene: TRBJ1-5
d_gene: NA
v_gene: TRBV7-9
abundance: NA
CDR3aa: CAIGGSNQPQHF
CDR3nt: TGTGCCATCGGGGGTAGCAATCAGCCCCAGCATTTT

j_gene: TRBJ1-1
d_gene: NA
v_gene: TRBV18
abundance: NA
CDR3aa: CASSPSLNTEAFF
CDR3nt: TGTGCCAGCTCACCCTCCTTGAACACTGAAGCTTTCTTT

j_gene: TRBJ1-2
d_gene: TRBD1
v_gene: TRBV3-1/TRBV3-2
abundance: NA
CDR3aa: CASSDRAMNYGYTF
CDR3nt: TGTGCCAGCAGCGACAGGGCTATGAACTATGGCTACACCTTC

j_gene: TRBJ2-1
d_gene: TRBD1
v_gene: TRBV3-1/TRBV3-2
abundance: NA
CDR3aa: CASSHPGQGLNEQFF
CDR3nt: TGTGCCAGCAGCCACCCGGGACAGGGGCTGAATGAGCAGTTCTTC

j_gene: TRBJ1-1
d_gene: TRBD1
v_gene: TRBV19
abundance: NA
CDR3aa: CASSIQSGGMNTEAFF
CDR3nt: TGTGCCAGTAGTATTCAGTCAGGGGGGATGAACACTGAAGCTTTCTTT

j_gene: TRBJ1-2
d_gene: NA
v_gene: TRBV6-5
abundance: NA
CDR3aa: CASSETVQGYGYTF
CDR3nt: TGTGCCAGCAGCGAGACCGTGCAGGGCTATGGCTACACCTTC

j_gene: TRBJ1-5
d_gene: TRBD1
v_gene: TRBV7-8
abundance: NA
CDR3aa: CASSPPDRAQPQHF
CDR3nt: TGTGCCAGCAGCCCACCCGACAGGGCTCAGCCCCAGCATTTT

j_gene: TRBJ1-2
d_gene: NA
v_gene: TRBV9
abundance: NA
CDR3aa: CASSVAGGGYTF
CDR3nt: TGTGCCAGCAGCGTAGCGGGTGGCGGCTACACCTTC

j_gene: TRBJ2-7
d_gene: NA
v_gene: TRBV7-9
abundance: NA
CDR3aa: CASSLAGGYDEQYF
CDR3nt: TGTGCCAGCAGCTTAGCAGGGGGATACGACGAGCAGTACTTC

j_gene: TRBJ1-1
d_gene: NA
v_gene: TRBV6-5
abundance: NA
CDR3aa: CASTAQDRGGTEAFF
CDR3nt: TGTGCCAGCACCGCACAGGACCGGGGGGGCACTGAAGCTTTCTTT

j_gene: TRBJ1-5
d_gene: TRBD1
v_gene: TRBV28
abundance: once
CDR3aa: CASRQGAQPQHF
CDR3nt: TGTGCCAGCCGACAGGGGGCTCAGCCCCAGCATTTT

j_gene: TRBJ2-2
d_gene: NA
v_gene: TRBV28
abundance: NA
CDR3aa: CASTPAGELFF
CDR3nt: TGTGCCAGCACTCCAGCCGGGGAGCTGTTTTTT

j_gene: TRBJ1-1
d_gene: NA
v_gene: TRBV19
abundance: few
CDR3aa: CASLRGGTEAFF
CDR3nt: TGTGCCAGTTTACGAGGGGGCACTGAAGCTTTCTTT

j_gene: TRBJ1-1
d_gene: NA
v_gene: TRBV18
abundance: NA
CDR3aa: CASSPEGTEAFF
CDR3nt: TGTGCCAGCTCACCGGAGGGGACTGAAGCTTTCTTT

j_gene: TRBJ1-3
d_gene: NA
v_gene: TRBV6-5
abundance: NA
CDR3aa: CASSGGRGNTIYF
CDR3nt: TGTGCCAGCAGCGGGGGGAGAGGAAACACCATATATTTT

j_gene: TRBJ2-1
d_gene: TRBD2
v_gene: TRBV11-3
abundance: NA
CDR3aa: CASSEKSGGNNEQFF
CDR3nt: TGTGCCAGCAGCGAAAAAAGCGGGGGGAACAATGAGCAGTTCTTC

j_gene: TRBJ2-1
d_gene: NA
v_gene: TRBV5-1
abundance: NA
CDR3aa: CASSYQLSGWPYNEQFF
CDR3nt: TGCGCCAGCAGCTACCAGCTAAGCGGGTGGCCATACAATGAGCAGTTCTTC

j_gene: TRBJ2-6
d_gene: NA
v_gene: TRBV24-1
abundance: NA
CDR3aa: CATSDSTGPSGANVLTF
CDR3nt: TGTGCCACCAGTGATTCGACAGGTCCGTCTGGGGCCAACGTCCTGACTTTC

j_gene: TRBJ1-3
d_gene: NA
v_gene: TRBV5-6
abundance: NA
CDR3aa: CASSLITGTGNTIYF
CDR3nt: TGTGCCAGCAGTTTAATCACAGGGACAGGAAACACCATATATTTT

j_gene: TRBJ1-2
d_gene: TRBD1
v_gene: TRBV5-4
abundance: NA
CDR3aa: CASSLVGTGAYGYTF
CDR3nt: TGTGCCAGCAGCTTGGTGGGGACAGGGGCCTATGGCTACACCTTC

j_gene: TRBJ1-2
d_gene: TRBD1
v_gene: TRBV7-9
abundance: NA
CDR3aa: CASSSDRAHTF
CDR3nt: TGTGCCAGCAGCTCGGACAGGGCCCACACCTTC

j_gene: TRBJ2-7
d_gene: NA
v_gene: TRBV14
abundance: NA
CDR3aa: CASSQAGSYEQYF
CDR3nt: TGTGCCAGCAGCCAAGCAGGGTCCTACGAGCAGTACTTC

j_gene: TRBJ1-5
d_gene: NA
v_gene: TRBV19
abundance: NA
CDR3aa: CASSSDGDQPQHF
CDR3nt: TGTGCCAGTAGCTCGGACGGGGATCAGCCCCAGCATTTT

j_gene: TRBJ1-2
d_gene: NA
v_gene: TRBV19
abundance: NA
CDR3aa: CASSSYRVGYTF
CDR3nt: TGTGCCAGTAGTTCCTACAGGGTTGGCTACACCTTC

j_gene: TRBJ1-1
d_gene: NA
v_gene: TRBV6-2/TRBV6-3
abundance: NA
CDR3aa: CASSYRGGLNTEAFF
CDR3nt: TGTGCCAGCAGTTACCGGGGGGGCCTGAACACTGAAGCTTTCTTT

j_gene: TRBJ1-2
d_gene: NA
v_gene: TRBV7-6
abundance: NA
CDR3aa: CASSLAQAREGINYGYTF
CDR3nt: TGTGCCAGCAGCTTAGCGCAGGCCAGGGAGGGGATTAACTATGGCTACACCTTC

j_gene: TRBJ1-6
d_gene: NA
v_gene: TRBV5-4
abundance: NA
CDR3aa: CANILSPLHF
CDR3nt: TGTGCCAACATACTATCACCCCTCCACTTT

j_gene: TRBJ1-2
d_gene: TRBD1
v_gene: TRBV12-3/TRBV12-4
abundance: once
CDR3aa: CASSSGTGIGYTF
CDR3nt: TGTGCCAGCAGTTCCGGGACAGGGATTGGCTACACCTTC

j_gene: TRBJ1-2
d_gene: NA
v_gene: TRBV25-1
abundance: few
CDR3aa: CASSTMTHNYGYTF
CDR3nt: TGTGCCAGCAGTACTATGACTCATAACTATGGCTACACCTTC

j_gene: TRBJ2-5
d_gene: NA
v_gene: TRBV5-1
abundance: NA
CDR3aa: CASRTVAGQETQYF
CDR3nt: TGCGCCAGCAGAACGGTGGCAGGCCAAGAGACCCAGTACTTC

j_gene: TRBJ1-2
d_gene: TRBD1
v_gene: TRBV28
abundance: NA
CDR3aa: CASSPTIQGYGGYTF
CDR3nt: TGTGCCAGCAGTCCGACCATACAGGGGTACGGTGGCTACACCTTC

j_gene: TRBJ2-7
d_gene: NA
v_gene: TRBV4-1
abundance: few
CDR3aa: CASSQDAAHSTSLDF
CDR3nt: TGCGCCAGCAGCCAAGATGCGGCTCATTCCACGAGCTTGGACTTC

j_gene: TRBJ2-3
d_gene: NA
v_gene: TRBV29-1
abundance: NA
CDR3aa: CSVEVGGTDTQYF
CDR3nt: TGCAGCGTTGAAGTCGGGGGCACAGATACGCAGTATTTT

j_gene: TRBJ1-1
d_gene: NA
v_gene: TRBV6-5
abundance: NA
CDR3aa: CASSRPGRGGTEAFF
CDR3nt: TGTGCCAGCAGTAGACCGGGACGAGGGGGCACTGAAGCTTTCTTT

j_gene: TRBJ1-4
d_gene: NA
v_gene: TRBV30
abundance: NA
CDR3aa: CAWSVSATNEKLFF
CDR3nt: TGTGCCTGGAGTGTTTCCGCAACTAATGAAAAACTGTTTTTT

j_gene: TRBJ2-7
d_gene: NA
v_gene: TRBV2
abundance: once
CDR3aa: CASNKGRDYEQYF
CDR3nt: TGTGCCAGCAACAAAGGCAGGGACTACGAGCAGTACTTC

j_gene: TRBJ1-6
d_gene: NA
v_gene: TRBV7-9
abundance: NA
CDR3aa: CASSQSRDTNSPLHF
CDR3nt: TGTGCCAGCAGCCAATCCCGGGACACTAATTCACCCCTCCACTTT

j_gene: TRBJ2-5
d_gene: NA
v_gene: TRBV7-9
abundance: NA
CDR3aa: CASSFGQTQETQYF
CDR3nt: TGTGCCAGCAGCTTCGGACAGACCCAAGAGACCCAGTACTTC

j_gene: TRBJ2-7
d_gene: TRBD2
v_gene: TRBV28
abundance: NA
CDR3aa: CASSYQIASGGRYEQYF
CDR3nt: TGTGCCAGCAGTTATCAGATTGCTAGCGGGGGGCGATACGAGCAGTACTTC

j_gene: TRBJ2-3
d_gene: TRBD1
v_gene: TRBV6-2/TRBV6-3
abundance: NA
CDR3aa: CASSRTGGADTQYF
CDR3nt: TGTGCCAGCAGTAGGACAGGGGGGGCGGATACGCAGTATTTT

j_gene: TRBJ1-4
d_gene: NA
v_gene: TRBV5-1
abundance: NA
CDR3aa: CASSDGGGNEKLFF
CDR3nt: TGCGCCAGCAGCGACGGCGGAGGTAATGAAAAACTGTTTTTT

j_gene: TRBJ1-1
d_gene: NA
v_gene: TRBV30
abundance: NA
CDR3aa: CARRANTEAFF
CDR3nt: TGTGCTCGGAGGGCGAACACTGAAGCTTTCTTT

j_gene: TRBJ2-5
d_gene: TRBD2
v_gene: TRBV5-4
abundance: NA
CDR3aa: CASSLARAGGPRRWQTQYF
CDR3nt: TGTGCCAGCAGCTTGGCTCGCGCGGGGGGGCCGAGGAGGTGGCAGACCCAGTACTTC

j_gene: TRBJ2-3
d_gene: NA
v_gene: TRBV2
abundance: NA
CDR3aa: CASTVEGRGTDTQYF
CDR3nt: TGTGCCAGCACGGTCGAGGGAAGGGGCACAGATACGCAGTATTTT

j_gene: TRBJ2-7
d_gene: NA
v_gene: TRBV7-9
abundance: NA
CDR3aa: CASTQSSRALDEQYF
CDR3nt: TGTGCCAGCACCCAAAGCAGCAGGGCCCTAGACGAGCAGTACTTC

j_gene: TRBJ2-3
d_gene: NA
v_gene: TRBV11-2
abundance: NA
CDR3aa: CASSQLQGGPDTQYF
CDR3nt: TGTGCCAGCAGCCAATTGCAGGGGGGCCCAGATACGCAGTATTTT

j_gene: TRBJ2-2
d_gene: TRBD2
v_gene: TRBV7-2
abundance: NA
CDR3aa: CASSSQAGGLGGELFF
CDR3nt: TGTGCCAGCAGCTCCCAAGCGGGGGGGCTGGGCGGGGAGCTGTTTTTT

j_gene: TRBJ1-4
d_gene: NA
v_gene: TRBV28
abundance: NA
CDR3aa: CASSSFPRGPTNEKLFF
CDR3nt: TGTGCCAGCAGTTCTTTCCCCAGGGGCCCAACTAATGAAAAACTGTTTTTT

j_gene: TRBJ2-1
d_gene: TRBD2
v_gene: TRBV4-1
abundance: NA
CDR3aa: CASSQVPAGDGEQFF
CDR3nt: TGCGCCAGCAGCCAAGTCCCAGCGGGGGACGGTGAGCAGTTCTTC